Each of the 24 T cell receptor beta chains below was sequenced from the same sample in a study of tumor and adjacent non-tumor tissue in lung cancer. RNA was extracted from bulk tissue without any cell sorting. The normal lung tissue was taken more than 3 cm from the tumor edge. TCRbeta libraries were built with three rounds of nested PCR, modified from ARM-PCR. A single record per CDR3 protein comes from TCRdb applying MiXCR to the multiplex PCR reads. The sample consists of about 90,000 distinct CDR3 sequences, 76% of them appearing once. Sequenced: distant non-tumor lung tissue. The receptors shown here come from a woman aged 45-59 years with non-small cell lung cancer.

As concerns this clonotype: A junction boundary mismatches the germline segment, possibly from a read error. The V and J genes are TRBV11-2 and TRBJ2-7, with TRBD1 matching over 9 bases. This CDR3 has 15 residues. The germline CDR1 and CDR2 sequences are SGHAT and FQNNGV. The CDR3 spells CDSSTGTGRAYEQYF. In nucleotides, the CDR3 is TGTGACAGCAGCACCGGGACAGGGCGCGCATACGAGCAGTATTTC.

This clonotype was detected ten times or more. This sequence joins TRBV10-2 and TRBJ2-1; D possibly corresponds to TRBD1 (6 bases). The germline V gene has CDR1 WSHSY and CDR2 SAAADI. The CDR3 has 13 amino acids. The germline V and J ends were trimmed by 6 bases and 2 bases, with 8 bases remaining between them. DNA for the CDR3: TGCGCCAGCAGCCGGACAGCCTACAATGAGCAGTTCTTC. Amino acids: CASSRTAYNEQFF.

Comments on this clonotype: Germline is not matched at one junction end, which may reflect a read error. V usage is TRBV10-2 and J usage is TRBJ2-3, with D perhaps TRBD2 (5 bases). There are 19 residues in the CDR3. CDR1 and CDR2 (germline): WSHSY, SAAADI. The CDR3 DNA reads TGCGCCAGCAGTGCTGATGGTAGCGTAACCCCTGGCCCTGCAGATACGCAGTATTTC. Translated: CASSADGSVTPGPADTQYF.

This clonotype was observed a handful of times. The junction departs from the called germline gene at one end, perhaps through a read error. The CDR3 is CAGSINREDTQYF. CDR3 sequence (DNA): TGTGCCGGCAGCATAAACAGGGAAGATACGCAGTATTTT. The gene calls are TRBV11-1 and TRBJ2-3, with D perhaps TRBD1 (6 bases). Germline values: CDR1 SGHAT, CDR2 FQDESV (reference sequence). The length of the CDR3 is 13 residues.

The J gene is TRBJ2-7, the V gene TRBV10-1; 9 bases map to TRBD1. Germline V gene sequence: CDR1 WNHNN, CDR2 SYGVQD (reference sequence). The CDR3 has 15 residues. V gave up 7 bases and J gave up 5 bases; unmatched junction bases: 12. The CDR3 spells CASIDNRDRANEQYF. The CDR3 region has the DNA TGCGCCAGCATCGATAACCGGGACAGGGCCAACGAGCAGTACTTC.

The CDR3 reads CASSLGAVQETQYF. As DNA, the CDR3 is TGTGCCAGCAGTCTCGGGGCAGTCCAAGAGACCCAGTACTTC. The gene calls are TRBV6-5 and TRBJ2-5; D could derive from TRBD1 or TRBD2 (5 bases each). The V gene's germline CDR1 is MNHEY and CDR2 SVGAGI. V dropped 5 bases and J dropped 1 base, with 11 bases sitting between them. The CDR3 length is 14 residues.

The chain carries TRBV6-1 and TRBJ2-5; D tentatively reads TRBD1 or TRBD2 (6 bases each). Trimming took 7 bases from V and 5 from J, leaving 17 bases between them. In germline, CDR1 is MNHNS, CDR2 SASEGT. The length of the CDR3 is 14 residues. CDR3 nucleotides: TGTGCCAGCAAGGGGGGCGGCGAACATGAGACCCAGTACTTC. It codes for CASKGGGEHETQYF.

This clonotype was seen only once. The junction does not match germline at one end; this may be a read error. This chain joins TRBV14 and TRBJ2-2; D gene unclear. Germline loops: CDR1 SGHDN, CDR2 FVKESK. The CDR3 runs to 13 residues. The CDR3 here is CVSSPQNTGELFF. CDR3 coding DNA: TGTGTCAGCAGCCCGCAGAACACTGGGGAGCTGTTTTTT.

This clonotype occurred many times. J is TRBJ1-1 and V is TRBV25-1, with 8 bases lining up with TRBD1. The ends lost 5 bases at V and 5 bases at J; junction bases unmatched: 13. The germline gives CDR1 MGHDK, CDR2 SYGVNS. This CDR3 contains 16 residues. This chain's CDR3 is CASSKLPTGAGTEAFF. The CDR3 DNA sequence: TGTGCCAGCAGTAAATTGCCGACAGGGGCAGGAACTGAAGCTTTCTTT.

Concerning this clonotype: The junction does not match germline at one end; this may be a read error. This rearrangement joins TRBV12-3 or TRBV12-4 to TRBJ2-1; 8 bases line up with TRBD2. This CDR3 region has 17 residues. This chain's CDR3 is CASSSVGTSGVYNGQFF. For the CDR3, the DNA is TGTGCCAGCAGTTCTGTCGGAACTAGCGGCGTGTACAATGGGCAGTTCTTC.

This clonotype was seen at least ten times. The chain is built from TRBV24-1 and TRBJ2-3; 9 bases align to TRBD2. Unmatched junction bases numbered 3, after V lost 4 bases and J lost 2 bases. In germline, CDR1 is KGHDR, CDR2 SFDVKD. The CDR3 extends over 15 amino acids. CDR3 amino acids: CATSEIAGVTDTQYF. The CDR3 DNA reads TGTGCCACCAGTGAAATAGCGGGAGTCACAGATACGCAGTATTTT.

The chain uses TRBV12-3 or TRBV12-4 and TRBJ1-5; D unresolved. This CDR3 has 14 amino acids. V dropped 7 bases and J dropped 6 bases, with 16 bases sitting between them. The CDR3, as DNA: TGTGCCAGCACCGGGTCGAGGAGTACTCAGCCCCAGCATTTT. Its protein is CASTGSRSTQPQHF.

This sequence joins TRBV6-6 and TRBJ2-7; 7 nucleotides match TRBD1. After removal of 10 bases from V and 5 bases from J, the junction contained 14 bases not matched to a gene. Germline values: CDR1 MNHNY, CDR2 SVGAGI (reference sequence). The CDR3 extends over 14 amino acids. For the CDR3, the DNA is TGTGCCAACAGCAGCCGGGACAGTACCAACGAGCAGTACTTC. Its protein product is CANSSRDSTNEQYF.

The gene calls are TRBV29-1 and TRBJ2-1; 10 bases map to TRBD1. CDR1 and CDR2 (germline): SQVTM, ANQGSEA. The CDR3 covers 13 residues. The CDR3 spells CIDGTGDHNEQFF. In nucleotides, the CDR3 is TGCATCGATGGGACAGGGGACCACAATGAGCAGTTCTTC.

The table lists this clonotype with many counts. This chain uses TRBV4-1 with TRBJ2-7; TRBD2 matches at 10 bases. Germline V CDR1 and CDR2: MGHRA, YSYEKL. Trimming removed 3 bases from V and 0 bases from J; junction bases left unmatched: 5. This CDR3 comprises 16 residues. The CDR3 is CASSHQGLAVSYEQYF. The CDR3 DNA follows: TGCGCCAGCAGCCATCAAGGACTAGCGGTCTCCTACGAGCAGTACTTC.

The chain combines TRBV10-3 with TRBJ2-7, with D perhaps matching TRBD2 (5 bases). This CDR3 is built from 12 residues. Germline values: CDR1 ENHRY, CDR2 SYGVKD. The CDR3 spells CVIAAENYEQYF. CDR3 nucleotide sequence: TGTGTTATAGCAGCGGAAAACTACGAGCAGTACTTC.

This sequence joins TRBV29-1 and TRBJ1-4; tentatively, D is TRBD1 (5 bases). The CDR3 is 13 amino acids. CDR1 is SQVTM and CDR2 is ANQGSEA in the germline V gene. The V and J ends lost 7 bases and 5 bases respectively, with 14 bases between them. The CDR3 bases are TGCAGCGGGTTTCAGGGTCCCAATGAAAAACTGTTTTTT. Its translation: CSGFQGPNEKLFF.

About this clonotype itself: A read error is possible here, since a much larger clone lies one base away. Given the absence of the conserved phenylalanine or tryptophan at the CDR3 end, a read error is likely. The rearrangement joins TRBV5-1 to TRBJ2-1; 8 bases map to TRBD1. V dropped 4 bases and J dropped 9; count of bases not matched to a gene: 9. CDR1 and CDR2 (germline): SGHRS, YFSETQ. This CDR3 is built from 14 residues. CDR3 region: CASSVLDRETEQFL. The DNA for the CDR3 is TGCGCCAGCAGCGTATTGGACAGGGAGACTGAGCAGTTCCTC.

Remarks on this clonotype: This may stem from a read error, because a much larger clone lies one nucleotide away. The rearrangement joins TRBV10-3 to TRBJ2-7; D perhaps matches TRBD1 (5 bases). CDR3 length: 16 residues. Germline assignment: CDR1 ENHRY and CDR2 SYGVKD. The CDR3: CATSESVPAGAFKQYF. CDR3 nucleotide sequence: TGTGCCACCAGTGAGTCTGTCCCCGCTGGGGCGTTTAAGCAGTACTTC.

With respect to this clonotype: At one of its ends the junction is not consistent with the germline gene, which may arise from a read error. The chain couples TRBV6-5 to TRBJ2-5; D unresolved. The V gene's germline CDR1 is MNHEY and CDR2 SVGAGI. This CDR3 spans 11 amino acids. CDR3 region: CGSILEETQYF. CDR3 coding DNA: TGTGGCAGCATCCTTGAAGAGACCCAGTACTTC.

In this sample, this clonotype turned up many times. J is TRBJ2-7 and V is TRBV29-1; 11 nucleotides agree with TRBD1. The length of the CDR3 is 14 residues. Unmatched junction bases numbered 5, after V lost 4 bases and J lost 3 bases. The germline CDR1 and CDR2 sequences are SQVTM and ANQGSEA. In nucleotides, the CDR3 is TGCAGCGTTGTTCTGGACAGGGGGCTCTACGAGCAGTACTTC. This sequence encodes CSVVLDRGLYEQYF.

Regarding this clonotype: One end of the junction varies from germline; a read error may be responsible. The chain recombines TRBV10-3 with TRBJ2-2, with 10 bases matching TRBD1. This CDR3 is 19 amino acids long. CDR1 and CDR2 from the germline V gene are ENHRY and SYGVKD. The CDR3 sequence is CAVSPQGRDRGWDTGELFF. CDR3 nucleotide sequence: TGTGCCGTCAGTCCCCAGGGCCGGGACAGGGGATGGGACACCGGGGAGCTGTTTTTT.

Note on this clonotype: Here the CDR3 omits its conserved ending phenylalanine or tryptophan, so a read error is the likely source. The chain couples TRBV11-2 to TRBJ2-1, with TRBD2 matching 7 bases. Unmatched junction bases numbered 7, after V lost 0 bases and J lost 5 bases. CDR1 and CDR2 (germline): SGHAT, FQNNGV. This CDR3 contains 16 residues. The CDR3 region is CASSLEAGAGHNEQFI. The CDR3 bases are TGTGCCAGCAGCTTAGAGGCGGGAGCGGGACACAATGAGCAGTTCATC.

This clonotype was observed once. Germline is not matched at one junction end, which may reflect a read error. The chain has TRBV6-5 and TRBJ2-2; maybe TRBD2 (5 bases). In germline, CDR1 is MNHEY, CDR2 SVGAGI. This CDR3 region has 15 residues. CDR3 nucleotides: TGTGCCAGCCGCACCAGGAGGCCAAACACCGGGGAGCTGTTATTT. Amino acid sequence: CASRTRRPNTGELLF.